One sample yielded the 7 T cell receptor beta chains listed below, sequenced in a study of control samples from healthy donors and cancer patients. This table comes from immunoSEQ multiplex PCR, and its TCRdb copy is limited to in-frame clones, with some not included. The sample lists about 120,000 clones, just under 90% occurring once. Sequenced material: blood. The receptors originated from a man aged 30 to 45 in good health.

Many counts were recorded for this clone. The chain joins TRBV7-9 to TRBJ1-2; D gene ambiguous. The V gene's germline CDR1 is SEHNR and CDR2 FQNEAQ (reference sequence). This CDR3 is 13 amino acids long. V shed 4 bases and J shed 3 bases, with 9 bases lying between them. CDR3 DNA: TGTGCCAGCAGCTCCGCCTCCGACTATGGCTACACCTTC. Amino acid sequence: CASSSASDYGYTF.

The chain recombines TRBV11-2 with TRBJ2-2, with a tentative D call TRBD1 (7 bases). Germline-derived CDR1 and CDR2 are SGHAT and FQNNGV. The CDR3 sequence is 14 residues long. Trimming stripped 6 bases from V and 6 bases from J, with 14 bases between. The CDR3 spells CASSVTGEAGELFF. The CDR3 DNA follows: TGTGCCAGCAGTGTCACAGGGGAGGCCGGGGAGCTGTTTTTT.

This sequence joins TRBV30 and TRBJ1-1; TRBD1 might be the D (5 bases). V gave up 2 bases and J gave up 3 bases, with 10 bases separating them. The CDR3 consists of 13 residues. CDR1 GTSNPN and CDR2 SVGIG come from the germline V gene (reference sequence). The DNA of the CDR3 is TGTGCCTGGAGTATCCGAGGGGACACTGAAGCTTTCTTT. Its protein product is CAWSIRGDTEAFF. Full variable domain (missing parts from reference TRBV30 and TRBJ1-1): SQTIHQWPATLVQPVGSPLSLECTVEGTSNPNLYWYRQAAGRGLQLLFYSVGIGQISSEVPQNLSASRPQDRQFILSSKKLLLSDSGFYLCAWSIRGDTEAFFGQGTRLTVV.

The chain combines TRBV11-3 with TRBJ1-2; TRBD1 agrees at 8 bases. The CDR3 is 16 residues long. The J segment lost 6 bases and the V segment lost 3 bases, leaving 12 bases of the junction unmatched. CDR1 and CDR2 (germline): SGHNT, YENEEA. CDR3 DNA: TGTGCCAGCAGCTTTGGAGGACAGGGCCTGGTTGATGGCTACACCTTC. Its translation: CASSFGGQGLVDGYTF.

The chain employs TRBV5-1 and TRBJ2-5; possibly TRBD2 for D (5 bases). V lost 1 base and J 2 bases, leaving 9 bases between the germline ends. This CDR3 has 14 residues. The V gene's germline CDR1 is SGHRS and CDR2 YFSETQ. In nucleotides, the CDR3 is TGCGCCAGCAGCTTGAGCGGAGGACAAGAGACCCAGTACTTC. Translation gives CASSLSGGQETQYF.

The chain carries TRBV6-6 and TRBJ1-5; D is undetermined. V lost 8 bases and J lost 0, with 14 bases in between. Per germline, CDR1 MNHNY and CDR2 SVGAGI (reference sequence). The CDR3 covers 15 residues. CDR3 region: CASLSRAGSNQPQHF. The DNA for the CDR3 is TGTGCCAGCCTGTCGAGGGCGGGTAGCAATCAGCCCCAGCATTTT.

This rearrangement joins TRBV7-8 to TRBJ2-2, with D perhaps matching TRBD1 or TRBD2 (5 bases each). This CDR3 spans 14 amino acids. The V end lost 4 bases, the J end lost 7 bases, and 13 bases lay between the germline ends. Germline lookup yields CDR1 SGHVS and CDR2 FQNEAQ. CDR3 nucleotides: TGTGCCAGCAGCTCCGGGACCTCCTTCGGGGAGCTGTTTTTT. Translating it yields CASSSGTSFGELFF.